The 27 T cell receptor beta chains given below trace back to one sample, sequenced in a study of pediatric ulcerative colitis. Sequencing was performed with immunoSEQ multiplex PCR; in TCRdb, only in-frame clones are kept and a portion is missing. This sample has 60,000 to 75,000 clones; around 80% occur once, and the top ten carry roughly 5.2%. The sample was blood. Receptors originate from a boy aged 5-17 years with moderate ulcerative colitis.

The chain couples TRBV19 to TRBJ1-1, with 7 bases identical to TRBD1. This CDR3 spans 13 amino acids. CDR1 and CDR2 (germline): LNHDA, SQIVND (reference sequence). V lost 6 bases and J lost 5; bases outside the gene matches: 6. The CDR3 protein is CASRQTGETEAFF. DNA of the CDR3: TGTGCCAGTAGACAAACAGGGGAGACTGAAGCTTTCTTT.

This clone was counted a few times. The chain joins TRBV19 to TRBJ1-6, with a possible D match to TRBD1 (5 bases). This CDR3 is built from 15 residues. Germline V gene lookup returns CDR1 LNHDA and CDR2 SQIVND (reference sequence). V lost 6 bases and J 13 bases, leaving 22 bases between the germline ends. The chain's CDR3 is CASSWGLTVTSPLHF. The CDR3, as DNA: TGTGCCAGTAGCTGGGGCCTGACAGTAACTAGCCCCCTCCACTTT.

The rearrangement joins TRBV4-3 to TRBJ1-1, with D unclear. CDR1 and CDR2 from the germline V gene are LGHNA and YSLEER. This CDR3 contains 13 residues. Trimming took off 5 bases at V and 1 base at J, with 8 bases between the two ends. The CDR3 sequence: CASSSRTNTEAFF. In DNA form, the CDR3 reads TGCGCCAGCAGCTCAAGAACGAACACTGAAGCTTTCTTT.

This sequence joins TRBV5-1 and TRBJ1-1; 7 bases fit TRBD1. Trimming removed 4 bases from V and 0 bases from J; junction bases left unmatched: 6. CDR3 length: 15 residues. Germline V gives CDR1 SGHRS, CDR2 YFSETQ. CDR3 amino acids: CASSIRDSLNTEAFF. DNA of the CDR3: TGCGCCAGCAGCATTAGGGACAGCCTGAACACTGAAGCTTTCTTT.

The chain combines TRBV18 with TRBJ2-4; D might be TRBD1 (6 bases). Germline V gene data show CDR1 as KGHSH and CDR2 as LQKENI. The V and J ends lost 4 bases and 1 base respectively, with 11 bases between them. CDR3 length: 15 residues. The CDR3 nucleotides read TGTGCCAGCTCACACGTGGGGGCGGCCAAAAACATTCAGTACTTC. Translating gives CASSHVGAAKNIQYF.

The chain joins TRBV6-5 to TRBJ2-5, with 9 nucleotides matching TRBD2. The V gene's germline CDR1 is MNHEY and CDR2 SVGAGI. This CDR3 is 14 amino acids long. J lost 4 bases, V lost 2 bases, and 2 bases had no gene match. CDR3 in amino acids: CASSYAGGGETQYF. The CDR3 nucleotides read TGTGCCAGCAGTTACGCGGGAGGGGGAGAGACCCAGTACTTC.

This chain links TRBV9 with TRBJ1-1; 7 bases map to TRBD1. CDR3 size: 15 residues. CDR1 and CDR2 (germline): SGDLS, YYNGEE. The V gene end was trimmed by 3 bases and the J gene end by 0 bases; junction bases not matched to a gene: 5. The CDR3 DNA reads TGTGCCAGCAGCGCGGGACAGCCCCTGAACACTGAAGCTTTCTTT. This translates into CASSAGQPLNTEAFF.

V and J are TRBV5-4 and TRBJ1-1; D is unresolved. Germline V gives CDR1 SGHNT, CDR2 YYREEE (reference sequence). Trimming removed 4 bases from V and 0 bases from J, with 13 bases in between. CDR3 length: 15 amino acids. CDR3 DNA sequence: TGTGCCAGCAGCCCCCCTCACAGCCTGAACACTGAAGCTTTCTTT. It translates to CASSPPHSLNTEAFF.

The chain couples TRBV5-5 to TRBJ1-1; TRBD1 agrees at 7 bases. Germline V CDR1 and CDR2: SGHKS, YYEKEE (reference sequence). V lost 4 bases to trimming and J lost 5 bases; unmatched junction nucleotides: 11. The CDR3 length is 15 residues. CDR3 nucleotides: TGTGCCAGCAGCCCCCAACAGGGGCTGAGGACTGAAGCTTTCTTT. Translation gives CASSPQQGLRTEAFF. Full variable domain (outside the CDR3, taken from reference TRBV5-5 and TRBJ1-1): DAGVTQSPTHLIKTRGQQVTLRCSPISGHKSVSWYQQVLGQGPQFIFQYYEKEERGRGNFPDRFSARQFPNYSSELNVNALLLGDSALYLCASSPQQGLRTEAFFGQGTRLTVV.

The chain carries TRBV4-2 and TRBJ2-2, with 12 bases identical to TRBD2. This CDR3 has 16 residues. Losses at the gene ends were 3 bases for V and 5 bases for J; bases not matched to a gene: 4. Looked up from germline, CDR1 is LGHNA and CDR2 is YNFKEQ. The CDR3 bases are TGTGCCAGCAGCCACCCACTAGCGGGAGGAACCGGGGAGCTGTTTTTT. This gives the protein CASSHPLAGGTGELFF.

This sequence joins TRBV9 and TRBJ2-5, with 8 bases that match TRBD2. Germline CDR1 SGDLS, CDR2 YYNGEE. This CDR3 region has 15 residues. The J segment lost 5 bases and the V segment lost 3 bases, leaving 9 bases of the junction unmatched. The CDR3 loop reads CASSATSDLGETQYF. For the CDR3, the DNA is TGTGCCAGCAGCGCGACTAGCGATCTTGGCGAGACCCAGTACTTC. Full variable domain (remainder filled in from reference TRBV9 and TRBJ2-5): DSGVTQTPKHLITATGQRVTLRCSPRSGDLSVYWYQQSLDQGLQFLIQYYNGEERAKGNILERFSAQQFPDLHSELNLSSLELGDSALYFCASSATSDLGETQYFGPGTRLLVL.

The genes are TRBV27 and TRBJ2-3, with 8 positions matching TRBD2. Germline V gives CDR1 MNHEY, CDR2 SMNVEV (reference sequence). This CDR3 is 17 amino acids long. Losses at the gene ends were 5 bases for V and 0 bases for J; bases not matched to a gene: 10. CDR3 in amino acids: CASSAAFLAGSTDTQYF. The CDR3 nucleotides are TGTGCCAGCAGTGCCGCCTTCCTAGCGGGTAGCACAGATACGCAGTATTTT.

The CDR3 DNA sequence: TGTGCCAGTAGTCCTCAACCCAGGGGTGAGACCCAGTACTTC. Amino acid sequence: CASSPQPRGETQYF. The V gene is TRBV19, the J gene TRBJ2-5; maybe TRBD1 (6 bases). The V and J ends lost 5 bases and 5 bases respectively, with 15 bases between them. Germline CDR1 is LNHDA and CDR2 is SQIVND (reference sequence). This CDR3 region has 14 residues.

The rearrangement uses TRBV18 and TRBJ2-3, with 8 bases lining up with TRBD2. The CDR3 covers 13 residues. V trimming: 4 bases; J trimming: 3 bases; junction bases outside the gene matches: 0. CDR1 and CDR2 (germline): KGHSH, LQKENI. The CDR3 DNA reads TGTGCCAGCTCACGCGGGAGGACAGATACGCAGTATTTT. Its translation: CASSRGRTDTQYF.

The chain combines TRBV29-1 with TRBJ2-3; D might be TRBD1 (5 bases). The length of the CDR3 is 14 residues. Germline V gene data show CDR1 as SQVTM and CDR2 as ANQGSEA. The V end lost 4 bases, the J end lost 0 bases, and 11 bases lay between the germline ends. CDR3 protein: CSVALGVSTDTQYF. CDR3 sequence (DNA): TGCAGCGTTGCGTTAGGGGTGAGCACAGATACGCAGTATTTT.

The chain joins TRBV27 to TRBJ1-2, with D possibly TRBD1 on 5 matching bases. CDR1 and CDR2 from the germline V gene are MNHEY and SMNVEV (reference sequence). The CDR3 covers 14 residues. V gave up 3 bases and J gave up 7 bases, with 15 bases separating them. This chain's CDR3 is CASSFRGDRVGYTF. The CDR3 nucleotides read TGTGCCAGCAGTTTTCGAGGGGATAGGGTTGGCTACACCTTC.

The chain carries TRBV30 and TRBJ2-4; D not resolved. This CDR3 spans 17 amino acids. Germline CDR1 and CDR2: GTSNPN and SVGIG (reference sequence). V was shortened by 1 base and J by 5 bases, with 21 bases between the two germline ends. CDR3 DNA: TGTGCCTGGAGTGCTTTACCGGGCCAACCAAAGGAAAACATTCAGTACTTC. Translating gives CAWSALPGQPKENIQYF.

The chain joins TRBV6-4 to TRBJ2-5; TRBD2 agrees at 7 bases. V dropped 1 base and J dropped 4; count of bases not matched to a gene: 12. The CDR3 has 17 amino acids. Looked up from germline, CDR1 is MRHNA and CDR2 is SNTAGT. The CDR3 reads CASSDYGGLVKGETQYF. The CDR3 nucleotides are TGTGCCAGCAGTGACTATGGTGGACTAGTAAAGGGAGAGACCCAGTACTTC.

The chain links TRBV5-1 to TRBJ2-1; D is perhaps TRBD1 (6 bases). Germline assignment: CDR1 SGHRS and CDR2 YFSETQ. This CDR3 has 15 residues. Deletions cut 4 bases from V and 6 bases from J, with 17 bases between. The CDR3, as DNA: TGCGCCAGCAGCCTACACAGGGTCCCCGGCAATGAGCAGTTCTTC. Protein product: CASSLHRVPGNEQFF. The full variable domain, its missing parts supplied by reference TRBV5-1 and TRBJ2-1, is KAGVTQTPRYLIKTRGQQVTLSCSPISGHRSVSWYQQTPGQGLQFLFEYFSETQRNKGNFPGRFSGRQFSNSRSEMNVSTLELGDSALYLCASSLHRVPGNEQFFGPGTRLTVL.

The V and J genes are TRBV19 and TRBJ2-1; no clear D. Germline V gives CDR1 LNHDA, CDR2 SQIVND (reference sequence). The CDR3 sequence is 14 residues long. With 5 bases removed from V and 2 bases from J, the gap between germline ends came to 10 bases. Written as DNA, the CDR3 is TGTGCCAGTAGTTCTGGTGGGGCCTACAATGAGCAGTTCTTC. It is translated as CASSSGGAYNEQFF.

The V call is TRBV18, the J call TRBJ1-1, with TRBD1 matching over 7 bases. Germline V gene lookup returns CDR1 KGHSH and CDR2 LQKENI. The V segment lost 1 base and the J segment 1 base; nucleotides outside the gene matches: 6. The CDR3 covers 16 residues. CDR3 in DNA: TGTGCCAGCTCACCACTACAGGGGATGACGAACACTGAAGCTTTCTTT. Protein sequence: CASSPLQGMTNTEAFF. Together with reference TRBV18 and TRBJ1-1, the CDR3 gives the full variable domain: NAGVMQNPRHLVRRRGQEARLRCSPMKGHSHVYWYRQLPEEGLKFMVYLQKENIIDESGMPKERFSAEFPKEGPSILRIQQVVRGDSAAYFCASSPLQGMTNTEAFFGQGTRLTVV.

The CDR3 DNA follows: TGCGCCAGCAGCTTGCTATTTGGGGGCCATGAGCAGTTCTTC. Amino acids: CASSLLFGGHEQFF. The V gene is TRBV5-1, the J gene TRBJ2-1; a possible D gene is TRBD1 (6 bases). CDR3 length: 14 residues. The ends were cut back, 1 base at V and 8 bases at J, with 13 bases in the middle. Germline-derived CDR1 and CDR2 are SGHRS and YFSETQ.

The chain carries TRBV6-1 and TRBJ1-2; 11 bases line up with TRBD1. The CDR3 spans 15 residues. Germline CDR1 reads MNHNS; CDR2 reads SASEGT. V shed 6 bases and J 5 bases; nucleotides not matched to a gene: 8. The CDR3 spells CASRGTGGYLYGYTF. The CDR3 DNA sequence: TGTGCCAGCAGGGGGACAGGGGGTTATCTGTATGGCTACACCTTC.

The gene calls are TRBV19 and TRBJ2-5, with D possibly called TRBD1 or TRBD2 (6 bases each). The CDR3 covers 15 residues. Germline V gene data show CDR1 as LNHDA and CDR2 as SQIVND (reference sequence). The V end lost 4 bases, the J end lost 3 bases, and 15 bases lay between the germline ends. In DNA, the CDR3 is TGTGCCAGTAGTACCCCGGGGGCCCGGGAAGAGACCCAGTACTTC. It is translated as CASSTPGAREETQYF.

The V gene is TRBV30, the J gene TRBJ2-4; weak D call: TRBD1 (6 bases). CDR1 is GTSNPN, CDR2 SVGIG, per germline (reference sequence). The CDR3 loop spans 12 amino acids. V lost 6 bases and J 7 bases, leaving 13 bases between the germline ends. CDR3 in amino acids: CACLQGGNIQYF. The CDR3 nucleotides read TGTGCCTGTCTACAGGGTGGGAACATTCAGTACTTC.

The chain has TRBV6-5 and TRBJ2-7; 12 positions match TRBD2. This CDR3 region has 15 residues. Germline loops: CDR1 MNHEY, CDR2 SVGAGI. J was trimmed by 2 bases and V by 5 bases; bases with no gene match: 4. Written as DNA, the CDR3 is TGTGCCAGCAGTCCCGGGACTAGCGGGCCCTACGAGCAGTACTTC. Amino acid sequence: CASSPGTSGPYEQYF.

V gene TRBV7-6 combines with J gene TRBJ1-5; D is uncertain. CDR1 SGHVS and CDR2 FNYEAQ come from the germline V gene. Trimming shortened V by 3 bases and J by 2 bases, and 5 bases separated the two germline ends. The CDR3 is made up of 13 amino acids. CDR3 nucleotide sequence: TGTGCCAGCAGCTTCCAGGGCAATCAGCCCCAGCATTTT. Encoded protein: CASSFQGNQPQHF.